A selection of T cell receptor beta chains follows, all from one sample in a study of T cell responses to AZD1222 COVID-19 vaccine. Measured with immunoSEQ multiplex PCR; TCRdb has only the in-frame clones, and not every one. The table has some 170,000 clones, 85% to 90% seen once. This specimen was peripheral blood, taken on day 0 of AZD1222 vaccination. These receptors were collected from an adult in good health. Each CDR3 is given with its conserved first and last residue. D genes are given only for firm matches. Rows may omit the clone size; those that give it use once, few, many or a size class.

d_gene	j_gene	len	v_gene	abundance	CDR3aa	CDR3nt
NA	TRBJ1-1	13	TRBV7-6	once	CASSSLWDTEAFF	TGTGCCAGCAGCTCCTTGTGGGACACTGAAGCTTTCTTT
NA	TRBJ1-4	18	TRBV7-2	NA	CASSPYRVAGTTNEKLFF	TGTGCCAGCAGCCCGTATCGCGTAGCAGGGACCACTAATGAAAAACTGTTTTTT
NA	TRBJ2-3	17	TRBV18	NA	CASSPRAAGLGTDTQYF	TGTGCCAGCTCACCACGCGCGGCGGGGTTGGGCACAGATACGCAGTATTTT
TRBD1	TRBJ1-1	17	TRBV5-1	NA	CASSLRETGVGDTEAFF	TGCGCCAGCAGCTTGAGGGAGACAGGGGTCGGGGACACTGAAGCTTTCTTT
TRBD2	TRBJ2-2	15	TRBV5-8	NA	CASSPSGVSTGELFF	TGTGCCAGCAGCCCTAGCGGGGTGAGCACCGGGGAGCTGTTTTTT
TRBD2	TRBJ2-7	16	TRBV9	NA	CASSGAGLAGGGEQYF	TGTGCCAGCAGCGGAGCGGGACTAGCGGGAGGTGGCGAGCAGTACTTC
NA	TRBJ1-2	12	TRBV9	NA	CASSVVGGGYTF	TGTGCCAGCAGCGTAGTAGGGGGAGGCTACACCTTC
NA	TRBJ1-5	14	TRBV29-1	NA	CSVPDQGVGGAQHF	TGCAGCGTCCCGGATCAAGGGGTTGGAGGGGCCCAGCATTTT
NA	TRBJ2-3	15	TRBV7-2	NA	CASSLNPVKTDTQYF	TGTGCCAGCAGCTTAAACCCCGTCAAGACAGATACGCAGTATTTT
TRBD1	TRBJ1-2	13	TRBV3-1/TRBV3-2	NA	CARTKQGFYGYTF	TGTGCCAGGACCAAACAGGGGTTCTATGGCTACACCTTC
NA	TRBJ1-4	14	TRBV5-5	NA	CASSWAATNEKLFF	TGTGCCAGCAGCTGGGCAGCAACTAATGAAAAACTGTTTTTT
NA	TRBJ2-6	14	TRBV5-1	NA	CASRDVTGANVLTF	TGCGCCAGCAGGGACGTAACCGGGGCCAACGTCCTGACTTTC
NA	TRBJ1-6	14	TRBV5-6	NA	CASSFSLGSSPLHF	TGTGCCAGCAGCTTTAGTCTTGGAAGTTCACCCCTCCACTTT
NA	TRBJ1-1	14	TRBV7-9	NA	CASSPRVRDTEAFF	TGTGCCAGCAGCCCCAGGGTTAGGGACACTGAAGCTTTCTTT
TRBD2	TRBJ2-1	15	TRBV10-2	NA	CASSESRLARNEQFF	TGCGCCAGCAGTGAGTCGCGACTAGCAAGGAATGAGCAGTTCTTC
NA	TRBJ1-4	13	TRBV7-9	NA	CASSLDESKKLFF	TGTGCCAGCAGCTTAGATGAGAGTAAAAAACTGTTTTTT
NA	TRBJ2-5	14	TRBV6-5	NA	CASSYSMGGETQYF	TGTGCCAGCAGTTACTCGATGGGGGGAGAGACCCAGTACTTC
TRBD1	TRBJ1-4	14	TRBV30	NA	CARGQGRTNEKLFF	TGTGCCCGGGGACAGGGTAGAACTAATGAAAAACTGTTTTTT
TRBD1	TRBJ1-5	14	TRBV2	NA	CASSWTGSYQPQHF	TGTGCCAGCAGCTGGACAGGGTCCTATCAGCCCCAGCATTTT
NA	TRBJ1-3	14	TRBV10-3	few	CAIGGSGTGNTIYF	TGTGCCATCGGTGGAAGTGGGACTGGAAACACCATATATTTT
NA	TRBJ1-2	16	TRBV27	once	CASSSLGRGESYGYTF	TGTGCCAGCAGCTCACTGGGCAGGGGCGAATCCTATGGCTACACCTTC
TRBD1	TRBJ1-4	16	TRBV5-4	NA	CASSLERQGGDEKLFF	TGTGCCAGCAGCTTGGAGCGACAGGGGGGGGATGAAAAACTGTTTTTT
TRBD1	TRBJ2-1	14	TRBV5-6	NA	CASSTGQVGNEQFF	TGTGCCAGCAGCACGGGACAGGTTGGGAATGAGCAGTTCTTC
NA	TRBJ1-2	15	TRBV9	NA	CASSVEPSNNYGYTF	TGTGCCAGCAGCGTAGAACCGTCCAATAACTATGGCTACACCTTC
NA	TRBJ1-1	14	TRBV18	NA	CASSPSRDRWEAFF	TGTGCCAGCTCACCTTCCAGGGATAGGTGGGAAGCTTTCTTT
NA	TRBJ1-6	16	TRBV6-6	NA	CASSYSASRRDSPLHF	TGTGCCAGCAGTTACTCGGCCTCGCGCCGGGACTCACCCCTCCACTTT
TRBD1	TRBJ1-4	15	TRBV7-2	few	CASSFGDRDNEKLFF	TGTGCCAGCAGCTTCGGAGACAGGGATAATGAAAAACTGTTTTTT
NA	TRBJ2-7	16	TRBV10-1	few	CASSESRGPSSYEQYF	TGCGCCAGCAGTGAGTCGCGGGGGCCGAGCTCCTACGAGCAGTACTTC
TRBD2	TRBJ2-1	21	TRBV4-3	NA	CASSQDSVGLAGGASYNEQFF	TGCGCCAGCAGCCAAGATAGCGTGGGACTAGCGGGAGGGGCATCCTACAATGAGCAGTTCTTC
TRBD1	TRBJ1-4	14	TRBV5-1	NA	CASSLGQGNEKLFF	TGCGCCAGCAGCCTGGGACAGGGGAATGAAAAACTGTTTTTT
NA	TRBJ1-5	14	TRBV6-5	NA	CASRLVKGNQPQHF	TGTGCCAGCAGGCTTGTAAAGGGCAATCAGCCCCAGCATTTT
NA	TRBJ2-1	14	TRBV7-9	once	CASSPRQSYNEQFF	TGTGCCAGCAGCCCACGACAGTCCTACAATGAGCAGTTCTTC
NA	TRBJ2-5	14	TRBV19	NA	CASRRDAWQETQYF	TGTGCCAGTAGACGGGACGCCTGGCAAGAGACCCAGTACTTC
TRBD2	TRBJ2-3	17	TRBV5-6	NA	CASSYRTSGGRTDTQYF	TGTGCCAGCAGCTATCGGACTAGCGGGGGGCGCACAGATACGCAGTATTTT
TRBD1	TRBJ1-2	16	TRBV5-8	NA	CASSPTGTGNRNGYTF	TGTGCCAGCAGCCCTACAGGGACAGGGAATAGAAATGGCTACACCTTC
NA	TRBJ2-1	13	TRBV6-1	once	CASSESGRGEQFF	TGTGCCAGCAGTGAAAGCGGTCGCGGTGAGCAGTTCTTC
NA	TRBJ2-5	12	TRBV10-2	NA	CAAAVAGETQYF	TGCGCCGCTGCCGTCGCAGGGGAGACCCAGTACTTC
TRBD1	TRBJ2-7	15	TRBV9	NA	CASSVGTGGMSEQYF	TGTGCCAGCAGCGTAGGGACAGGGGGCATGTCCGAGCAGTACTTC
TRBD1	TRBJ1-2	14	TRBV27	NA	CASSLIRDSDGYTF	TGTGCCAGCAGTTTAATCAGGGACAGCGATGGCTACACCTTC
TRBD2	TRBJ2-7	15	TRBV5-4	NA	CASSERLAGQDEQYF	TGTGCCAGCAGCGAGAGACTAGCGGGGCAGGACGAGCAGTACTTC
NA	TRBJ1-2	15	TRBV7-2	NA	CASSRSRGNNYGYTF	TGTGCCAGCAGCAGAAGCCGAGGGAATAACTATGGCTACACCTTC
NA	TRBJ1-1	12	TRBV30	once	CAWSDGITEAFF	TGTGCCTGGAGTGATGGAATCACTGAAGCTTTCTTT
TRBD2	TRBJ2-7	14	TRBV28	NA	CASSFWGGRYEQYF	TGTGCCAGCAGTTTTTGGGGGGGGAGGTACGAGCAGTACTTC
NA	TRBJ1-1	16	TRBV5-1	NA	CASSPQPGELNTEAFF	TGCGCCAGCAGCCCCCAACCAGGGGAACTGAACACTGAAGCTTTCTTT
NA	TRBJ1-6	15	TRBV7-2	NA	CASSQPSSYNSPLHF	TGTGCCAGCAGCCAACCAAGCTCCTATAATTCACCCCTCCACTTT
NA	TRBJ2-3	13	TRBV7-3	NA	CASSSRYTDTQYF	TGTGCCAGCAGCTCCCGTTATACAGATACGCAGTATTTT
TRBD1	TRBJ2-1	15	TRBV12-5	NA	CASGWEQGSYNEQFF	TGTGCTAGTGGTTGGGAACAGGGGTCCTACAATGAGCAGTTCTTC
TRBD1	TRBJ1-4	15	TRBV2	NA	CASSEAGQLGEKLFF	TGTGCCAGCAGTGAAGCGGGACAGCTGGGGGAAAAACTGTTTTTT
TRBD2	TRBJ2-2	16	TRBV5-4	NA	CASRASSGGDGRELFF	TGTGCCAGCAGGGCTTCTAGCGGGGGGGACGGCAGGGAGCTGTTTTTT
TRBD2	TRBJ2-1	12	TRBV5-5	NA	CASSSMTSVEFF	TGTGCCAGCAGCTCAATGACTAGCGTAGAGTTCTTC
NA	TRBJ1-2	15	TRBV28	NA	CASTLDRLKKDGYTF	TGTGCCAGCACCTTGGACAGACTCAAGAAGGATGGCTACACCTTC
NA	TRBJ2-1	15	TRBV7-2	NA	CASSPTGGSYNEQFF	TGTGCCAGCAGCCCAACCGGCGGGTCCTACAATGAGCAGTTCTTC
TRBD2	TRBJ2-6	21	TRBV4-2	NA	CASSQELKAGVGYSGANVLTF	TGTGCCAGCAGCCAAGAGCTTAAAGCGGGAGTGGGCTACTCTGGGGCCAACGTCCTGACTTTC
NA	TRBJ2-2	15	TRBV2	NA	CASTPFASNTGELFF	TGTGCCAGCACCCCGTTCGCCTCGAACACCGGGGAGCTGTTTTTT
NA	TRBJ1-5	15	TRBV18	NA	CASSPRDLPNQPQHF	TGTGCCAGCTCACCCCGGGACTTACCAAATCAGCCCCAGCATTTT
TRBD1	TRBJ1-1	17	TRBV3-1/TRBV3-2	NA	CASSGDRGRYKDTEAFF	TGTGCCAGCAGCGGGGACAGGGGGCGGTATAAGGACACTGAAGCTTTCTTT
TRBD1	TRBJ1-2	14	TRBV6-6	NA	CASSIRQGKEGYTF	TGTGCCAGCAGCATAAGACAGGGCAAAGAAGGCTACACCTTC
NA	TRBJ1-4	11	TRBV29-1	NA	CSPQIGEKLFF	TGCAGCCCACAGATAGGAGAAAAACTGTTTTTT
TRBD1	TRBJ2-3	15	TRBV28	NA	CASSFSGQGTDTQYF	TGTGCCAGCAGTTTCTCGGGACAGGGAACAGATACGCAGTATTTT
TRBD1	TRBJ2-7	14	TRBV27	NA	CASSFRAGGYEQYF	TGTGCCAGCAGTTTTCGGGCAGGGGGCTACGAGCAGTACTTC